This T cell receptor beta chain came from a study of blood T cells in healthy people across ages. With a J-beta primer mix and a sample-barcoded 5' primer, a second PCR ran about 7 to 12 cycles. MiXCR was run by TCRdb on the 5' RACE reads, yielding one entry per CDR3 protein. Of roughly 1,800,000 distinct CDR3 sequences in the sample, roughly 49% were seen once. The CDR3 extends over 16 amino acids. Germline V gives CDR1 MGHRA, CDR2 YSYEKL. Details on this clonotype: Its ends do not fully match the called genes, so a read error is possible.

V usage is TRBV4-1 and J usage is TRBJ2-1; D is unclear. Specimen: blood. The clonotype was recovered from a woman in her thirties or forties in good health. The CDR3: CASSQDLTSSYDEQFF. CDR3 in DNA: TGCGCCAGCAGCCAAGATCTGACCAGCTCCTACGATGAGCAGTTCTTC.